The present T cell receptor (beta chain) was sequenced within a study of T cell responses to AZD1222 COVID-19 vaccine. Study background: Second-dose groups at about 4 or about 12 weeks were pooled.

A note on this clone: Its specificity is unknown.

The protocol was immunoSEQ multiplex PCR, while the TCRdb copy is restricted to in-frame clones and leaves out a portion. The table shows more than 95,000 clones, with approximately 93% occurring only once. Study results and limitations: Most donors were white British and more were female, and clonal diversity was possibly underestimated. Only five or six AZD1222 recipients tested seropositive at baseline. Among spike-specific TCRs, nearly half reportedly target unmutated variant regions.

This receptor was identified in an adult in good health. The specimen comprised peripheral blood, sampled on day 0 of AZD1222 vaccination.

DNA for the CDR3: TGTGCCAGCAGCTTAAGTCGGTACGAGCAGTACTTC. It translates to CASSLSRYEQYF. The chain has TRBV11-2 and TRBJ2-7; D is unclear. Germline V CDR1 and CDR2: SGHAT, FQNNGV. The V end was cut by 2 bases, the J end by 4 bases, with 6 bases between. The CDR3 runs 12 residues.